The clone carrying this T cell receptor (beta chain) was detected only a few times. Its cognate antigen is unknown. V gave up 7 bases and J gave up 2 bases; unmatched junction bases: 9. Germline V gene data show CDR1 as SQVTM and CDR2 as ANQGSEA. This CDR3 has 15 amino acids. This sample was taken from a study of CD8 T cells in ankylosing spondylitis. Broader study findings: Disease-linked clones reportedly showed significant enrichment in matched ankylosing spondylitis synovial fluid. There was a TCR beta motif, made of 7 or 8 highly homologous variants, that appeared characteristic of ankylosing spondylitis blood.

Each TCR beta library was made by quantitative 5'-RACE that incorporated molecular barcodes. MiXCR, run by TCRdb on the 5' RACE reads, gives a single entry per CDR3 protein. The top ten hold over 0.55% of the sample, which has about 250,000 distinct CDR3 sequences, under 30% seen once. This sequence was found in a male donor with ankylosing spondylitis or in good health (not recorded which). The chain employs TRBV29-1 and TRBJ2-3; 10 bases are shared with TRBD2. Sequenced material: blood, either unsorted or a sorted T cell fraction (not recorded which). The CDR3 reads CSGLLAGKSTDTQYF. The CDR3 DNA reads as TGCAGCGGGCTACTAGCGGGGAAATCCACAGATACGCAGTATTTT.